Listed below are T cell receptor beta chains from one sample, sequenced in a study of blood T cell repertoires in COVID-19. Sequencing was performed with immunoSEQ multiplex PCR; in TCRdb, only in-frame clones are kept and a portion is missing. The sample holds fewer than 300,000 clones, roughly 85% seen once. Sample: PBMCs or T cells enriched from blood (not recorded which). Receptors were obtained from a man aged 40-49 years who had been exposed to COVID-19. Both conserved end residues are part of each CDR3. A D gene is named only where the DNA matches it firmly. Where a row states a size, it is once, few, many or the class of an expanded clone; other rows omit it.

TGCGCCAGCAGCCAAGGGGCAGGGGGCCCGTCTGGGGCCAACGTCCTGACTTTC,CASSQGAGGPSGANVLTF,TRBJ2-6,TRBD1,TRBV4-1,NA
TGTGCCATCAGCCAGGATTTAACTAACTATGGCTACACCTTC,CAISQDLTNYGYTF,TRBJ1-2,NA,TRBV10-3,once
TGTGCCAGCAGCTTACGGGGGGTCCCCTACAATGAGCAGTTCTTC,CASSLRGVPYNEQFF,TRBJ2-1,TRBD2,TRBV5-5,NA
TGTGCCAGCAGCTTAGGCGGTGCGGGGGTTGGGGGGGCCCAGTACTTC,CASSLGGAGVGGAQYF,TRBJ2-5,TRBD2,TRBV7-2,NA
TGTGCCAGCTCACCATACGGGCCTGGGGAGCGGTCACCCCTCCACTTT,CASSPYGPGERSPLHF,TRBJ1-6,NA,TRBV18,few
TGTGCCAGCAGCTCCCACAACAGGAGAGGCGATGAAAAACTGTTTTTT,CASSSHNRRGDEKLFF,TRBJ1-4,NA,TRBV7-6,NA
TGTGCCAGCAGCCGACAGGGGAGTGATGGCTACACCTTC,CASSRQGSDGYTF,TRBJ1-2,TRBD1,TRBV12-3/TRBV12-4,few
TGTGGCACTAAAACTAGCGGGAGTAGGAACACCGGGGAGCTGTTTTTT,CGTKTSGSRNTGELFF,TRBJ2-2,TRBD2,TRBV7-9,NA
TGTGCCAGCTACATACTAGGCAATGAGCAGTTCTTC,CASYILGNEQFF,TRBJ2-1,NA,TRBV7-9,NA
TGTGCCACCGCTAGCTATCGGACCTACGAGCAGTACTTC,CATASYRTYEQYF,TRBJ2-7,NA,TRBV2,NA
TGTGCCAGCAGCGCAGTCGGTAGCGGGAGGTATAGTGAGCAGTTCTTC,CASSAVGSGRYSEQFF,TRBJ2-1,TRBD2,TRBV9,NA
TGTGCCAGCTCCCTTCGGGACACACACTACTACGAGCAGTACTTC,CASSLRDTHYYEQYF,TRBJ2-7,NA,TRBV11-3,NA